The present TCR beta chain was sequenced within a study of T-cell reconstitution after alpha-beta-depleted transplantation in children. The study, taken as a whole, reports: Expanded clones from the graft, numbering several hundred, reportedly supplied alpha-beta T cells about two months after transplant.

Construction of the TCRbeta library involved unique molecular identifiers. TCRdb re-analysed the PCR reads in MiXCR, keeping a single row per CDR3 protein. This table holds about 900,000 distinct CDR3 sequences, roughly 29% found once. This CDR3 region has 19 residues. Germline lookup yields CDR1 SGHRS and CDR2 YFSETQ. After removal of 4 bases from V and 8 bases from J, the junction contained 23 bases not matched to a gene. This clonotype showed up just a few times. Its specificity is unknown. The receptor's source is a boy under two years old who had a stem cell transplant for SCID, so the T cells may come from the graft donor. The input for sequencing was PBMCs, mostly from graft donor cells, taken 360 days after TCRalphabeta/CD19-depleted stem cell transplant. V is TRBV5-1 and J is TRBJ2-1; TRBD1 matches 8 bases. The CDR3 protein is CASSPLLDRAHKSSHEQFF. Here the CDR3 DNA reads TGCGCCAGCAGCCCGCTACTGGACAGGGCCCATAAGTCGAGTCATGAGCAGTTCTTC.